Below, 30 T cell receptor beta chains from the same sample are listed, as sequenced in a study of blood T cell repertoires in COVID-19. Sequencing used immunoSEQ multiplex PCR; TCRdb keeps in-frame clones, though not all of them. The sample contains under 70,000 clones, more than 60% of which appear only once. The sample taken for sequencing was peripheral blood. Receptors were obtained from a man aged 55 to 70 with acute or convalescent COVID-19.

This clone occurred a few times. The rearrangement links TRBV18 to TRBJ2-4; 16 nucleotides align to TRBD2. CDR1 and CDR2 from the germline V gene are KGHSH and LQKENI. The CDR3 has 19 amino acids. Losses at the gene ends were 4 bases for V and 6 bases for J; bases not matched to a gene: 12. CDR3 nucleotides: TGTGCCAGCTCACGGAACTCCGGGACTAGCGGGAGGGAGCGAAACATTCAGTACTTC. Its translation is CASSRNSGTSGRERNIQYF.

The genes are TRBV21-1 and TRBJ2-7; the table assigns TRBD2, which was not confirmed against the DNA. TRBV21-1 constitutes a pseudogene. The CDR3 consists of 15 residues. The CDR3 DNA is TGTGCCAGCAGCGGGGGTGGGGAGGATATTTACGAGCAGTACTTC. This encodes CASSGGGEDIYEQYF.

The V call is TRBV19, the J call TRBJ2-1; the D is unclear. This CDR3 region has 12 residues. Germline V gene sequence: CDR1 LNHDA, CDR2 SQIVND (reference sequence). V was pared by 4 bases and J by 7 bases, with 8 bases between. The CDR3 here is CASSTYGNEQFF. The CDR3 bases are TGTGCCAGTAGTACGTACGGGAATGAGCAGTTCTTC.

The sample holds a few counts of this clone. This chain links TRBV19 with TRBJ2-1; 12 nucleotides align to TRBD1. V lost 2 bases to trimming and J lost 8 bases; unmatched junction nucleotides: 7. From germline, CDR1 is LNHDA and CDR2 SQIVND (reference sequence). This CDR3 region has 16 residues. In DNA, the CDR3 is TGTGCCAGTAGTATACGGGACAGGGGGCCAAGCGATGAGCAGTTCTTC. Translating gives CASSIRDRGPSDEQFF.

The genes are TRBV6-2 or TRBV6-3 and TRBJ1-2; 7 nucleotides match TRBD1. Germline-derived CDR1 and CDR2 are MNHEY and SVGEGT. After removal of 0 bases from V and 4 bases from J, the junction contained 5 bases not matched to a gene. The CDR3 is 15 amino acids. CDR3 sequence reads: CASSYSRQGPYGYTF. The CDR3, as DNA: TGTGCCAGCAGTTACTCGCGACAGGGCCCCTATGGCTACACCTTC.

J is TRBJ1-2 and V is TRBV5-1; D gene unclear. The V end lost 4 bases, the J end lost 4 bases, and 11 bases lay between the germline ends. The CDR3 runs to 13 residues. Germline assignment: CDR1 SGHRS and CDR2 YFSETQ. CDR3 sequence (DNA): TGCGCCAGCAGCCCCGGGAGAGGCTATGGCTACACCTTC. It yields the protein CASSPGRGYGYTF.

This chain connects TRBV7-2 to TRBJ2-7; D not resolved. The V end lost 5 bases, the J end lost 3 bases, and 8 bases lay between the germline ends. The germline CDR1 and CDR2 sequences are SGHTA and FQGNSA. The CDR3 loop spans 12 amino acids. In nucleotides, the CDR3 is TGTGCCAGCAGCGTCCAAAACTACGAGCAGTACTTC. Amino acid sequence: CASSVQNYEQYF.

The genes are TRBV30 and TRBJ2-1; the D is unclear. CDR1 is GTSNPN, CDR2 SVGIG, per germline (reference sequence). The CDR3 is made up of 11 amino acids. The ends were cut back, 5 bases at V and 8 bases at J, with 10 bases in the middle. The DNA for the CDR3 is TGTGCCTGGTCCACCGGTTATGAGCAGTTCTTC. Its protein is CAWSTGYEQFF.

This clone was seen more than once but under ten times. The CDR3: CSASIQRETGELFF. For the CDR3, the DNA is TGCAGTGCTAGTATCCAGCGAGAGACCGGGGAGCTGTTTTTT. This chain links TRBV20-1 with TRBJ2-2, with D unclear. Trimming pared 3 bases from V and 5 bases from J, leaving 13 bases between. CDR1 and CDR2 (germline): DFQATT, SNEGSKA (reference sequence). CDR3 size: 14 residues.

This clone was picked up a small number of times. The same CDR3 also results from other DNA sequences found in this sample. The chain couples TRBV5-4 to TRBJ1-4, with 7 bases fitting TRBD1. The CDR3 is 15 amino acids. Germline-derived CDR1 and CDR2 are SGHNT and YYREEE (reference sequence). The junction had 5 bases not matched to a gene; V was cut back by 2 bases and J by 4 bases. CDR3 DNA sequence: TGTGCCAGCAGCTTAGGGGGACAGCGTAATGAAAAACTGTTTTTT. Protein: CASSLGGQRNEKLFF. Looking up the rest from reference TRBV5-4 and TRBJ1-4 gives the full variable domain: ETGVTQSPTHLIKTRGQQVTLRCSSQSGHNTVSWYQQALGQGPQFIFQYYREEENGRGNFPPRFSGLQFPNYSSELNVNALELDDSALYLCASSLGGQRNEKLFFGSGTQLSVL.

The chain combines TRBV19 with TRBJ2-1, with TRBD2 as a possible D gene (6 bases). V lost 8 bases and J 6 bases, leaving 23 bases between the germline ends. This CDR3 has 16 amino acids. Germline-derived CDR1 and CDR2 are LNHDA and SQIVND (reference sequence). CDR3 sequence: CASQWRVGGVGNEQFF. CDR3 DNA: TGTGCCAGTCAATGGCGGGTCGGGGGAGTGGGCAATGAGCAGTTCTTC.

The rearrangement uses TRBV11-2 and TRBJ1-4; 9 bases are shared with TRBD1. Germline V lookup: CDR1 SGHAT, CDR2 FQNNGV. The ends lost 5 bases at V and 7 bases at J; junction bases unmatched: 8. The length of the CDR3 is 15 residues. Written as DNA, the CDR3 is TGTGCCAGCAGCCTCGTGACAGGGGGAGGTGAAAAACTGTTTTTT. As protein: CASSLVTGGGEKLFF.

The chain combines TRBV6-2 or TRBV6-3 with TRBJ1-1, with D unclear. CDR3 size: 14 residues. Per germline, CDR1 MNHEY and CDR2 SVGEGT. Trimming removed 3 bases at V and 4 bases at J, with 12 bases between. CDR3 region: CASSYARIFTEAFF. As DNA, the CDR3 is TGTGCCAGCAGTTATGCGAGAATTTTCACTGAAGCTTTCTTT.

V usage is TRBV7-2 and J usage is TRBJ1-3; no clear D gene. Per germline, CDR1 SGHTA and CDR2 FQGNSA. V lost 2 bases to trimming and J lost 2 bases, with 10 bases between them. This CDR3 spans 15 amino acids. The CDR3 coding sequence is TGTGCCAGCAGCTTACTGCGGGAGGCTGGAAACACCATATATTTT. This codes for CASSLLREAGNTIYF.

The rearrangement joins TRBV19 to TRBJ1-1; 7 bases are shared with TRBD1. The CDR3 loop spans 12 amino acids. V gave up 4 bases and J gave up 5 bases; unmatched junction bases: 1. CDR1 and CDR2 (germline): LNHDA, SQIVND (reference sequence). DNA for the CDR3: TGTGCCAGTAGTAACAGGGGTACTGAAGCTTTCTTT. Protein product: CASSNRGTEAFF.

V is TRBV11-2 and J is TRBJ2-1; a possible D gene is TRBD2 (5 bases). V lost 2 bases, J lost 3 bases, and 11 bases lay in between. The CDR3 consists of 15 residues. Per germline, CDR1 SGHAT and CDR2 FQNNGV. The DNA of the CDR3 is TGTGCCAGCAGCTTAATGGGAGAAGGCTACAATGAGCAGTTCTTC. Translated, it gives CASSLMGEGYNEQFF. The full variable domain, its missing parts supplied by reference TRBV11-2 and TRBJ2-1, is EAGVAQSPRYKIIEKRQSVAFWCNPISGHATLYWYQQILGQGPKLLIQFQNNGVVDDSQLPKDRFSAERLKGVDSTLKIQPAKLEDSAVYLCASSLMGEGYNEQFFGPGTRLTVL.

This chain joins TRBV28 and TRBJ1-2, with TRBD1 matching over 7 bases. The length of the CDR3 is 14 residues. Losses at the gene ends were 5 bases for V and 4 bases for J; bases not matched to a gene: 7. The germline V gene encodes CDR1 MDHEN and CDR2 SYDVKM. The CDR3 reads CASSPFGTAYGYTF. CDR3 nucleotides: TGTGCCAGCAGTCCGTTCGGGACAGCCTATGGCTACACCTTC.

V gene TRBV19 combines with J gene TRBJ2-7; the D gene is possibly TRBD2 (7 bases). Germline values: CDR1 LNHDA, CDR2 SQIVND (reference sequence). Trimming pared 8 bases from V and 2 bases from J, leaving 19 bases between. The CDR3 length is 15 residues. DNA of the CDR3: TGTGCCAGTTCAAAAGGGGGGCTAGCGGCCTACGAGCAGTACTTC. It translates to CASSKGGLAAYEQYF.

V and J are TRBV10-1 and TRBJ2-3; D is uncertain. Germline CDR1 is WNHNN and CDR2 is SYGVQD (reference sequence). This CDR3 is built from 14 residues. V lost 0 bases, J lost 2 bases, and 6 bases lay in between. The CDR3 sequence is CASSESSDTDTQYF. For the CDR3, the DNA is TGCGCCAGCAGTGAGTCGTCAGACACAGATACGCAGTATTTT.

Written as DNA, the CDR3 is TGTGCCATCAGTGAGTCGGGAGCGGGAAGGCAAGAGACCCAGTACTTC. Translation: CAISESGAGRQETQYF. The chain is built from TRBV10-3 and TRBJ2-5; 7 nucleotides line up with TRBD2. Per germline, CDR1 ENHRY and CDR2 SYGVKD. V lost 0 bases to trimming and J lost 2 bases; unmatched junction nucleotides: 6. The CDR3 is made up of 16 amino acids.

This rearrangement joins TRBV24-1 to TRBJ2-3, with TRBD2 identical over 10 bases. This CDR3 comprises 17 residues. V trimming: 0 bases; J trimming: 4 bases; junction bases outside the gene matches: 6. CDR1 is KGHDR and CDR2 is SFDVKD in the germline V gene. The CDR3 loop reads CATSDLPTSGLSDTQYF. The CDR3, as DNA: TGTGCCACCAGTGATTTGCCGACTAGCGGGCTGTCAGATACGCAGTATTTT.

The chain recombines TRBV27 with TRBJ2-1; possible D gene TRBD2, 6 bases. There are 15 residues in the CDR3. Germline assignment: CDR1 MNHEY and CDR2 SMNVEV (reference sequence). Trimming stripped 7 bases from V and 10 bases from J, with 23 bases between. CDR3 in amino acids: CASKGPGTPPGEQFF. For the CDR3, the DNA is TGTGCCAGCAAAGGTCCCGGGACTCCTCCGGGCGAGCAGTTCTTC.

The chain combines TRBV5-3 with TRBJ2-7; unclear D gene. TRBV5-3 belongs to the ORF category, with a function that is uncertain. The CDR3 is 13 amino acids. Trimming pared 0 bases from V and 4 bases from J, leaving 8 bases between. The chain's CDR3 is CARSLARYYEQYF. CDR3 DNA sequence: TGTGCCAGAAGCTTGGCACGCTATTACGAGCAGTACTTC.

V is TRBV25-1 and J is TRBJ2-2; 14 bases fit TRBD2. This CDR3 region has 14 residues. In germline, CDR1 is MGHDK, CDR2 SYGVNS. The junction had 5 bases not matched to a gene; V was cut back by 9 bases and J by 8 bases. CDR3 bases: TGTGCCAGTGACGGGACTAGCGGGAGAGGGGAGCTGTTTTTT. It translates to CASDGTSGRGELFF. Full variable domain (outside the CDR3, taken from reference TRBV25-1 and TRBJ2-2): EADIYQTPRYLVIGTGKKITLECSQTMGHDKMYWYQQDPGMELHLIHYSYGVNSTEKGDLSSESTVSRIRTEHFPLTLESARPSHTSQYLCASDGTSGRGELFFGEGSRLTVL.

The chain has TRBV18 and TRBJ2-5; perhaps TRBD2 as D (6 bases). The germline CDR1 and CDR2 sequences are KGHSH and LQKENI. V dropped 0 bases and J dropped 2 bases, with 13 bases sitting between them. The CDR3 is made up of 16 amino acids. Here the CDR3 reads CASSPPTLALQETQYF. For the CDR3, the DNA is TGTGCCAGCTCACCACCGACCCTAGCGCTACAAGAGACCCAGTACTTC.

The gene calls are TRBV7-6 and TRBJ2-1, with D maybe TRBD2 (6 bases). This CDR3 has 15 residues. Germline V gives CDR1 SGHVS, CDR2 FNYEAQ. The germline V and J ends were trimmed by 5 bases and 4 bases, with 15 bases remaining between them. CDR3 sequence reads: CASSRTGEAYNEQFF. The DNA of the CDR3 is TGTGCCAGCAGCCGTACGGGAGAAGCTTACAATGAGCAGTTCTTC.

In regard to this clone: Compared with germline, one end of the junction differs, possibly owing to a read error. The chain recombines TRBV7-7 with TRBJ2-2; D is perhaps TRBD1 (5 bases). CDR1 is SSHAT, CDR2 FNYEAQ, per germline (reference sequence). This CDR3 comprises 14 residues. The CDR3 DNA reads TGTGCTAGCAGCTTAAGCAGGGTCACCGGGGAGCTGTTTTTT. It translates to CASSLSRVTGELFF. The whole variable domain, remainder taken from reference TRBV7-7 and TRBJ2-2, is GAGVSQSPRYKVTKRGQDVTLRCDPISSHATLYWYQQALGQGPEFLTYFNYEAQPDKSGLPSDRFSAERPEGSISTLTIQRTEQRDSAMYRCASSLSRVTGELFFGEGSRLTVL.

The V gene is TRBV9, the J gene TRBJ2-5, with D tentatively TRBD2 (6 bases). This CDR3 spans 16 amino acids. Germline V gene lookup returns CDR1 SGDLS and CDR2 YYNGEE. V lost 3 bases, J lost 4 bases, and 19 bases lay in between. CDR3 region: CASSAGIGGMGETQYF. Here the CDR3 DNA reads TGTGCCAGCAGCGCAGGGATCGGGGGTATGGGAGAGACCCAGTACTTC.

The rearrangement links TRBV11-2 to TRBJ2-7; TRBD1 agrees at 9 bases. The CDR3 contains 15 residues. The J segment lost 6 bases and the V segment lost 4 bases, leaving 10 bases of the junction unmatched. Germline V CDR1 and CDR2: SGHAT, FQNNGV. The DNA of the CDR3 is TGTGCCAGCAGCTCCCCGGGACAGGGAAAGCTCGAGCAGTACTTC. This codes for CASSSPGQGKLEQYF.

This clone has just a few counts. The chain recombines TRBV5-1 with TRBJ1-6; a weak D match, TRBD1 (5 bases). The CDR3 is 16 amino acids. Germline CDR1 is SGHRS and CDR2 is YFSETQ. The V and J ends lost 0 bases and 7 bases respectively, with 14 bases between them. CDR3 amino acids: CASSLAGGVRNSPLHF. As DNA, the CDR3 is TGCGCCAGCAGCTTGGCCGGAGGGGTCCGAAATTCACCCCTCCACTTT.